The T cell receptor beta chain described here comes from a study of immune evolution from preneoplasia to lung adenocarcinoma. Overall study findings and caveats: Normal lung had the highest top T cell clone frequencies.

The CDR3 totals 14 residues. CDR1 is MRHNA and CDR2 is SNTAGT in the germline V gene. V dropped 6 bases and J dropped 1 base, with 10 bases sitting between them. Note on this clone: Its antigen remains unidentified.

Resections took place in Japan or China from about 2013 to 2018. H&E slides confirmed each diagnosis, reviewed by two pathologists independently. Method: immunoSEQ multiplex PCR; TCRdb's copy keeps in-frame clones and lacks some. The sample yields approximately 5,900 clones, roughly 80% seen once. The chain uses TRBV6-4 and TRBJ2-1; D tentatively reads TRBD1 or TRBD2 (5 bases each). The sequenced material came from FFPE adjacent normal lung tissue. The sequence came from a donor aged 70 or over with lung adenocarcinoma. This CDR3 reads CASRMGPSYNEQFF. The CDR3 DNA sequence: TGTGCCAGCAGGATGGGACCATCCTACAATGAGCAGTTCTTC.